There are a few counts of the clone carrying this T cell receptor (beta chain). The source of the sample is a study of T cells after yellow fever vaccination. The CDR3 has 11 amino acids. The V and J ends lost 6 bases and 15 bases, in that order; junction bases with no gene match: 7. Germline V gene lookup returns CDR1 MNHEY and CDR2 SVGAGI. TCRdb redid the calling of the 5' RACE reads with MiXCR, one entry per CDR3 protein. Among more than 300,000 distinct CDR3 sequences listed, around 10% were seen once. Sequenced material: CD4+ T cells sorted from PBMCs, taken 45 days after the yellow fever booster vaccination. The TCR was taken from a man in his late teens or twenties who received the YFV17D yellow fever vaccine. V and J are TRBV6-5 and TRBJ2-1, with TRBD2 matching over 8 bases. CDR3 sequence (DNA): TGTGCCAGCAGAAACCGGGAGGGGTTGTTCTTC. It encodes CASRNREGLFF.